Included here is one TCR beta chain sequence, with context. The CDR3 totals 16 residues. V was pared by 0 bases and J by 7 bases, with 19 bases between. CDR1 and CDR2 from the germline V gene are SGHDT and YYEEEE. The method was immunoSEQ multiplex PCR; TCRdb's version includes in-frame clones alone and lacks a portion of them. The sample yields around 77,000 clones, just under 80% seen once. The data stem from a study of OX40 agonist ivuxolimab in advanced cancers. Study as a whole: In this trial design, patients received ivuxolimab intravenously at 0.01 to 10 mg/kg every 2 weeks.

This TCR was recovered from an adult with an advanced solid tumor such as melanoma, head and neck, liver or kidney cancer. The chain combines TRBV5-6 with TRBJ1-2; TRBD1 might be the D (6 bases). Sequences were derived from CD4+ or CD8+ T cells sorted from blood, sampled in a trial of the OX40 agonist ivuxolimab. The CDR3 DNA sequence: TGTGCCAGCAGCTTGGGCGGTATACCCCGACAGGCTGGCTACACCTTC. Its translation is CASSLGGIPRQAGYTF.